This TCR beta chain is drawn from a study of shared clonotypes between healthy human individuals. Whole-study results and caveats: Clonotypes not shared had lower generation probabilities than those common to all four donors. Represented diversity, genetic and exposure-history alike, was limited by few donors.

Researchers ran the assay at a deep level. Every subset had its genomic DNA shared out evenly among several immunoSEQ plates. The data were produced by immunoSEQ multiplex PCR, yet TCRdb's version contains in-frame clones alone and is incomplete. The sample shows fewer than 2.5 million clones, roughly 93% of them seen only once. Concerning this clone itself: What it binds is unknown.

Per the germline V gene, CDR1 is SGHVS and CDR2 is FQNEAQ. The CDR3 runs to 16 residues. Trimming took 1 base from V and 0 from J, leaving 9 bases between them. The TCR sequence derives from a man aged 18-30 years in good health. Some clones in this sample may be carry-over from other donors' samples. This chain connects TRBV7-8 to TRBJ1-4; D unclear. Sequencing was carried out using naive CD4+ T cells from PBMCs. Indicated subset: CD45RA+ positively selected. CDR3 coding DNA: TGTGCCAGCAGCTTAGAATGGGCCCCAACTAATGAAAAACTGTTTTTT. This encodes CASSLEWAPTNEKLFF.